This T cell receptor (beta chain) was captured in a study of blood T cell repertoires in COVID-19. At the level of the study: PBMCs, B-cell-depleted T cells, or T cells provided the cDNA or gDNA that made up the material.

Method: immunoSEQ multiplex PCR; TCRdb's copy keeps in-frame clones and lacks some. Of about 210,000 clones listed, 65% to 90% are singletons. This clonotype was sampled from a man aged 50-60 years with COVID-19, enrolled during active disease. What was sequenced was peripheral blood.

In nucleotides, the CDR3 is TGTGCCAGCAGCTTAGAACAGGGGCCGCGGGAGACCCAGTACTTC. It specifies CASSLEQGPRETQYF. J is TRBJ2-5 and V is TRBV7-9, with TRBD1 matching over 7 bases. Germline lookup yields CDR1 SEHNR and CDR2 FQNEAQ (reference sequence). The CDR3 runs 15 residues. V shed 1 base and J 5 bases; nucleotides not matched to a gene: 7.